These T cell receptor beta chains were read from a single sample in a study of blood T cells in healthy people across ages. TCRdb redid the calling of the 5' RACE reads with MiXCR, one entry per CDR3 protein. The table records roughly 1.6 million distinct CDR3 sequences, almost 35% of them present only once. Input material: blood. The origin of the receptors is a woman between 25 and 40 years old in good health. The CDR3 runs from the conserved cysteine through the conserved F or W. D genes are given only for firm matches. A clone size is listed for some rows: how often the clone was seen (once, few, many), or a class if it is expanded.

V: TRBV11-3; J: TRBJ2-1; size: once; D: TRBD2; DNA: TGTACCAGCAGCTTATCGGGGCGGGAGGGCCACCATGAGCAGTTCTTC; CDR3: CTSSLSGREGHHEQFF
V: TRBV12-3/TRBV12-4; J: TRBJ2-1; size: -; D: TRBD2; DNA: TGTGCCAGCAGACTAGCGGGTGAGCAGTTCTTC; CDR3: CASRLAGEQFF
V: TRBV9; J: TRBJ2-1; size: many; D: TRBD1; DNA: TGTGCCAGCAGTGCCGACAGGGGCCCCTACAATGAGCAGTTCTTC; CDR3: CASSADRGPYNEQFF
V: TRBV7-2; J: TRBJ2-7; size: -; D: TRBD1; DNA: TGTGCCAGCAGCTTCCTGCGGACAGGGCTAGAGCAGTACTTC; CDR3: CASSFLRTGLEQYF
V: TRBV19; J: TRBJ1-1; size: once; D: -; DNA: TGTGCCAGTAGTCGTCCCGGAGCGGGCACTGAAGCTTTCTTT; CDR3: CASSRPGAGTEAFF
V: TRBV12-3/TRBV12-4; J: TRBJ1-2; size: few; D: -; DNA: TGTGCCAGCAGTTTAGAGGCTCCCAAACGCGGCTATGGCTACACCTTC; CDR3: CASSLEAPKRGYGYTF
V: TRBV10-3; J: TRBJ2-1; size: -; D: -; DNA: TGTGCCATCAGTGAAAACAATGAGCAGTTCTTC; CDR3: CAISENNEQFF
V: TRBV5-1; J: TRBJ2-7; size: -; D: -; DNA: TGCGCCAACAACTCCTACATCGAAACTCTGGACGAGCAGTACTTC; CDR3: CANNSYIETLDEQYF
V: TRBV7-8; J: TRBJ1-2; size: -; D: -; DNA: TGTGCCAGCACCCCAGGGCCCCCTAACTATGGCTACACCTTC; CDR3: CASTPGPPNYGYTF
V: TRBV19; J: TRBJ1-5; size: -; D: TRBD1; DNA: TGTGCCAGTAGCTACGGGACAGGGGGCACGGCGCAGCATTTT; CDR3: CASSYGTGGTAQHF
V: TRBV27; J: TRBJ1-5; size: -; D: -; DNA: TGTGCCAGCAGTCCCCGGTGGCAGCCCCTGGGTAGCAATCAGCCCCAGCATTTT; CDR3: CASSPRWQPLGSNQPQHF
V: TRBV2; J: TRBJ1-2; size: -; D: TRBD1; DNA: TGTGCCACCACGGACAGGGGAGGAGGTGGCTACACCTTC; CDR3: CATTDRGGGGYTF
V: TRBV15; J: TRBJ2-1; size: -; D: -; DNA: TGTGCCACCAGCTTCAGCACAGGGCAAACCTACAATGAGCAGTTCTTC; CDR3: CATSFSTGQTYNEQFF
V: TRBV11-2; J: TRBJ2-5; size: few; D: TRBD2; DNA: TGTGCCAGCAGCTTACAGGGTTTAGCTAGCGGGGGGCGAGAGACCCAGTACTTC; CDR3: CASSLQGLASGGRETQYF
V: TRBV2; J: TRBJ2-3; size: few; D: -; DNA: TGTGCCAGCAGTGGGCCGGGACAACTCAAAGGAGCTACGCAGTATTTT; CDR3: CASSGPGQLKGATQYF
V: TRBV10-3; J: TRBJ2-6; size: -; D: -; DNA: TGTGCCATCAGTGAGTCAGGGATGGGGTCTGGTGGGGCCAACGTCCTGACTTTC; CDR3: CAISESGMGSGGANVLTF
V: TRBV3-1; J: TRBJ1-5; size: many; D: TRBD1; DNA: TGTGCCAGCAGCCAGACAGGGGGAAATCAGCCCCAGCATTTT; CDR3: CASSQTGGNQPQHF
V: TRBV20-1; J: TRBJ2-1; size: -; D: -; DNA: TGCAGTGCTAGAGAAGGCTTATACAATGAGCAGTTCTTC; CDR3: CSAREGLYNEQFF
V: TRBV30; J: TRBJ1-5; size: few; D: -; DNA: TGTGCCTGGAGCGCTTATAGCAATCAGCCCCAGCATTTT; CDR3: CAWSAYSNQPQHF
V: TRBV18; J: TRBJ2-1; size: few; D: -; DNA: TGCGCCAGCTCACGGTCGGGCTACTCCTACAATGAGCAGTTCTTC; CDR3: CASSRSGYSYNEQFF
V: TRBV11-1; J: TRBJ2-1; size: -; D: TRBD1; DNA: TGTGCCAGCAGCTTTCTGGACAGGACGGACAAGGAGCAGTTCTTC; CDR3: CASSFLDRTDKEQFF
V: TRBV21-1; J: TRBJ2-1; size: -; D: -; DNA: TGTGCCAGCATCCATCACACCGCTAATGCTGAGCAGTTCTTC; CDR3: CASIHHTANAEQFF
V: TRBV6-5; J: TRBJ2-6; size: -; D: TRBD1; DNA: TGTGCCAGCAGTTACGCCGGGACAGCGGTCTCTGGGGCCAACGTCCTGACTTTC; CDR3: CASSYAGTAVSGANVLTF
V: TRBV18; J: TRBJ1-1; size: -; D: TRBD1; DNA: TGTGCCAGCTCACCACAATCACAGGGGGGCACTGAAGCTTTCTTT; CDR3: CASSPQSQGGTEAFF
V: TRBV7-9; J: TRBJ2-1; size: few; D: TRBD2; DNA: TGTGCCAGCCGTCAGACTAGCGGCACCCATTGGGAGCAGTTCTTC; CDR3: CASRQTSGTHWEQFF
V: TRBV5-1; J: TRBJ2-7; size: many; D: -; DNA: TGTGCCAGCAGTGAAGGCCCCTCCTACGAGCAGTACTTC; CDR3: CASSEGPSYEQYF
V: TRBV6-5; J: TRBJ1-5; size: -; D: -; DNA: TGTGCCAGCAGTTACTCGAGGCCGTTGGGGGCCAGCAATCAGCCCCAGCATTTT; CDR3: CASSYSRPLGASNQPQHF
V: TRBV9; J: TRBJ2-5; size: few; D: -; DNA: TGTGCCAGCAGCGTAGGTGGAAGAGGTACGCAAGAGACCCAGTACTTC; CDR3: CASSVGGRGTQETQYF
V: TRBV25-1; J: TRBJ2-1; size: few; D: TRBD2; DNA: TGTGCCAGCAGCCCGGGACTAGCTGAAGGCGAGCAGTTCTTC; CDR3: CASSPGLAEGEQFF
V: TRBV12-3/TRBV12-4; J: TRBJ1-2; size: -; D: -; DNA: TGTGCCAGCACCCTAACGACAGAATACTGTGGCTACACCTTC; CDR3: CASTLTTEYCGYTF
V: TRBV14; J: TRBJ2-2; size: once; D: TRBD1; DNA: TGTGCCAGTAGCCAAGTGGACAGGGGCGCCGGGGAGCTGTTTTTT; CDR3: CASSQVDRGAGELFF
V: TRBV6-1; J: TRBJ2-1; size: -; D: TRBD2; DNA: TGTGCCAGCAGCTGGCAGGGGAGGACTAGCCGGAGCGATGAGCAGTTCTTC; CDR3: CASSWQGRTSRSDEQFF
V: TRBV5-6; J: TRBJ2-3; size: few; D: -; DNA: TGTGCCAGCGAGATCAGGAGGGCTTCTAGCACAGATACGCAGTATTTT; CDR3: CASEIRRASSTDTQYF
V: TRBV6-6; J: TRBJ1-2; size: -; D: -; DNA: TGTGCCAGCAGCCTTGACAAGGGCCGGGGCTACACCTTC; CDR3: CASSLDKGRGYTF
V: TRBV20-1; J: TRBJ1-5; size: -; D: -; DNA: TGCAGTGCTAGGGGAGAAGAAAATCAGCCCCAGCATTTT; CDR3: CSARGEENQPQHF
V: TRBV9; J: TRBJ2-7; size: many; D: TRBD2; DNA: TGTGCCAGCAGCGGTTCCGGGACTAGCGGCGAGCAGTACTTC; CDR3: CASSGSGTSGEQYF
V: TRBV7-9; J: TRBJ2-7; size: many; D: -; DNA: TGTGCCAGCAGACCAGATAGCGGACCTACCTACTACGAGCAGTACTTC; CDR3: CASRPDSGPTYYEQYF
V: TRBV28; J: TRBJ1-4; size: -; D: -; DNA: TGTGCCAGCAGTTACCGAGGGGCGGCTAATGAAAAACTGTTTTTT; CDR3: CASSYRGAANEKLFF
V: TRBV27; J: TRBJ2-1; size: few; D: -; DNA: TGTGCCAGCCAGATCGCGGGCTCCTACAATGAGCAGTTCTTC; CDR3: CASQIAGSYNEQFF
V: TRBV18; J: TRBJ1-2; size: -; D: TRBD1; DNA: TGTGCCAGCTCCCGAGGACAGGACTATGGCTACACCTTC; CDR3: CASSRGQDYGYTF
V: TRBV20-1; J: TRBJ2-7; size: few; D: TRBD2; DNA: TGCAGTGCTAGAGAAGGTTCTAGCGGGATCTCCTACGAGCAGTACTTC; CDR3: CSAREGSSGISYEQYF
V: TRBV28; J: TRBJ2-5; size: -; D: -; DNA: TGTGCCAGCAGTTTACTAGGGGTTCAAGGGACCCAGTACTTC; CDR3: CASSLLGVQGTQYF
V: TRBV12-3/TRBV12-4; J: TRBJ2-5; size: many; D: TRBD1; DNA: TGTGCCAGCAGTTTAGGGCTTGGGACAGGGGACCAAGAGACCCAGTACTTC; CDR3: CASSLGLGTGDQETQYF
V: TRBV4-1; J: TRBJ2-7; size: many; D: TRBD2; DNA: TGCGCCAGCAGCCGGACTAGCAACTCCTACGAGCAGTACTTC; CDR3: CASSRTSNSYEQYF